Sequencing of this T cell receptor beta chain was carried out in a study of early T cells in non-severe SARS-CoV-2 infection. On the study more broadly: The chains were unpaired, and the sequenced material was bulk RNA from unsorted whole blood. Whole-study findings and limits: The study's VDJdb matching favored anti-spike CD8 responses and missed private and CD4 specificities.

The CDR3 contains 14 residues. The germline V and J ends were trimmed by 6 bases and 0 bases, with 10 bases remaining between them. CDR1 MGHDK and CDR2 SYGVNS come from the germline V gene. Attached unique molecular identifiers marked individual cDNA molecules. TCRdb reprocessed the 5' RACE reads with MiXCR, giving one entry per CDR3 protein. The sample has just under 45,000 distinct CDR3 sequences, under 13% seen once. Points on this clonotype: The antigen is unknown.

This rearrangement joins TRBV25-1 to TRBJ2-3; perhaps TRBD2 as D (5 bases). The sequenced sample consisted of whole blood. This sequence was found in an adult who was a healthcare worker with PCR-confirmed SARS-CoV-2 infection or an uninfected control (not recorded which). The CDR3 DNA follows: TGTGCCAGCAGGAGAGAGGGCAGCACAGATACGCAGTATTTT. Protein sequence: CASRREGSTDTQYF.